A single sample gave rise to the 24 T cell receptor beta chains below, sequenced in a study of T cells in Graves' hyperthyroidism and ophthalmopathy. TCR beta CDR3 sequences were amplified from RNA transcripts. RT-PCR in the first round (using the HTBI primer set) targeted the TCR CDR3. From the multiplex PCR reads, TCRdb called clonotypes with MiXCR, one entry per CDR3 protein. The sample consists of some 370,000 distinct CDR3 sequences, 17% of them appearing once. The sample consisted of blood. All receptors come from a woman aged 25 to 45 with Graves' hyperthyroidism that later progressed to Graves' ophthalmopathy.

This clonotype was recorded at least ten times. V gene TRBV6-6 combines with J gene TRBJ1-5, with TRBD1 matching over 9 bases. The CDR3 runs 16 residues. The germline gives CDR1 MNHNY, CDR2 SVGAGI (reference sequence). The V and J ends lost 2 bases and 0 bases, in that order; junction bases with no gene match: 2. The CDR3 nucleotides read TGTGCCAGCAGTTACACGGACAGGGGTAGCAATCAGCCCCAGCATTTT. Its translation is CASSYTDRGSNQPQHF.

The sample holds many counts of this clonotype. This chain connects TRBV11-2 to TRBJ2-2, with 16 bases fitting TRBD2. J lost 6 bases, V lost 3 bases, and 22 bases had no gene match. The CDR3 is made up of 23 amino acids. The V gene's germline CDR1 is SGHAT and CDR2 FQNNGV. In DNA form, the CDR3 reads TGTGCCAGCAGCTTCTATGACGACAGGGGACTAGCGGGAGGGCCTCATGGACCCGGGGAGCTGTTTTTT. Its protein is CASSFYDDRGLAGGPHGPGELFF.

This clonotype was picked up many times. The chain carries TRBV28 and TRBJ2-3; 9 bases are shared with TRBD1. The V gene's germline CDR1 is MDHEN and CDR2 SYDVKM. Trimming took 5 bases from V and 6 from J; bases not matched to a gene: 12. The CDR3 runs 16 residues. For the CDR3, the DNA is TGTGCCAGCAGTATAGGGACAGGGTACAAGGGGGATACGCAGTATTTT. It codes for CASSIGTGYKGDTQYF. The entire variable domain, with the rest obtained from reference TRBV28 and TRBJ2-3, is as follows: DVKVTQSSRYLVKRTGEKVFLECVQDMDHENMFWYRQDPGLGLRLIYFSYDVKMKEKGDIPEGYSVSREKKERFSLILESASTNQTSMYLCASSIGTGYKGDTQYFGPGTRLTVL.

This clonotype came up many times. CDR3 sequence: CASSQEGTGMNTEAFF. The CDR3 coding sequence is TGTGCCAGCAGCCAAGAGGGTACGGGGATGAACACTGAAGCTTTCTTT. V is TRBV3-1 and J is TRBJ1-1; D not certain. Trimming cost V 0 bases and J 0 bases, with 11 bases left between them. The CDR3 runs to 16 residues. CDR1 LGHDT and CDR2 YNNKEL come from the germline V gene (reference sequence).

The table lists this clonotype with many counts. The CDR3 region has the DNA TGTGCCAGCAGTTTCCCAAACACCGGGGAGCTGTTTTTT. It codes for CASSFPNTGELFF. J is TRBJ2-2 and V is TRBV7-2; D unclear. V was clipped by 6 bases and J by 2 bases, with 7 bases between them. This CDR3 region has 13 residues. Germline V gives CDR1 SGHTA, CDR2 FQGNSA.

The chain combines TRBV9 with TRBJ2-6; 8 nucleotides match TRBD1. This CDR3 is built from 17 residues. The V gene's germline CDR1 is SGDLS and CDR2 YYNGEE. The V segment lost 0 bases and the J segment 4 bases; nucleotides outside the gene matches: 6. In DNA form, the CDR3 reads TGTGCCAGCAGCGTAGAATTCAGGGGGCAAGGGGCCAACGTCCTGACTTTC. The encoded protein is CASSVEFRGQGANVLTF. Drawing the rest from reference TRBV9 and TRBJ2-6, the complete variable domain is DSGVTQTPKHLITATGQRVTLRCSPRSGDLSVYWYQQSLDQGLQFLIQYYNGEERAKGNILERFSAQQFPDLHSELNLSSLELGDSALYFCASSVEFRGQGANVLTFGAGSRLTVL.

This clonotype showed up many times. The gene calls are TRBV12-5 and TRBJ2-1, with D possibly TRBD2 on 6 matching bases. The CDR3 spans 12 residues. V shed 4 bases and J shed 10 bases, with 11 bases lying between them. Germline CDR1 and CDR2: LGHNT and FRNRAP. CDR3 protein: CASGSRDSEQFF. The DNA for the CDR3 is TGTGCTAGTGGTTCCCGGGACTCGGAGCAGTTCTTC.

This clonotype has more than one count but fewer than ten. Here the CDR3 reads CSARQYQESNEKLFF. As DNA, the CDR3 is TGCAGTGCTAGACAGTACCAGGAATCAAATGAAAAACTGTTTTTT. The V and J genes are TRBV20-1 and TRBJ1-4; D remains ambiguous. Germline V gene sequence: CDR1 DFQATT, CDR2 SNEGSKA (reference sequence). V was shortened by 2 bases and J by 5 bases, with 15 bases between the two germline ends. This CDR3 has 15 residues.

The sample holds many counts of this clonotype. V gene TRBV12-3 or TRBV12-4 combines with J gene TRBJ1-1, with D hard to call. The CDR3 sequence is 13 residues long. Trimming pared 10 bases from V and 0 bases from J, leaving 12 bases between. The CDR3 DNA is TGTGCCACCCGTAGGGTTATGAACACTGAAGCTTTCTTT. Translated, it gives CATRRVMNTEAFF.

The rearrangement links TRBV6-2 or TRBV6-3 to TRBJ2-1; 12 positions agree with TRBD2. Unmatched junction bases numbered 6, after V lost 0 bases and J lost 0 bases. CDR1 MNHEY and CDR2 SVGEGT come from the germline V gene. The CDR3 covers 19 residues. CDR3 nucleotides: TGTGCCAGCAGTTACTCCCTAGCGGGAGGGATGGGCTCCTACAATGAGCAGTTCTTC. Its protein is CASSYSLAGGMGSYNEQFF.

This clonotype was recorded many times. The chain carries TRBV5-6 and TRBJ2-3; TRBD2 agrees at 7 bases. This CDR3 has 15 amino acids. The V gene's germline CDR1 is SGHDT and CDR2 YYEEEE. J gave up 2 bases and V 4 bases, and 7 bases lay outside the gene matches. CDR3 amino acids: CASSRKAGITDTQYF. The CDR3 nucleotides are TGTGCCAGCAGCCGCAAAGCGGGAATCACAGATACGCAGTATTTT.

At least ten counts were recorded for this clonotype. This chain uses TRBV19 with TRBJ2-1; the match to TRBD2 covers 9 bases. The junction had 19 bases not matched to a gene; V was cut back by 8 bases and J by 2 bases. In germline, CDR1 is LNHDA, CDR2 SQIVND (reference sequence). The CDR3 consists of 19 residues. In DNA, the CDR3 is TGTGCCAGTTCGATCGAGCGGGGGGCACAAACCAAAGCCTACAATGAGCAGTTCTTC. Protein sequence: CASSIERGAQTKAYNEQFF.

As concerns this clonotype: A clone one base away is much larger, so this may be a read error. The chain combines TRBV5-6 with TRBJ2-1; 7 positions agree with TRBD2. Germline V gene sequence: CDR1 SGHDT, CDR2 YYEEEE. The CDR3 has 15 residues. The J segment lost 5 bases and the V segment lost 0 bases, leaving 5 bases of the junction unmatched. CDR3 sequence: CASSLGTRAHNEQFF. The CDR3 DNA reads TGTGCCAGCAGCTTGGGGACTAGAGCTCACAATGAGCAGTTCTTC.

This clonotype was seen at least ten times. CDR3 amino acids: CSATLAEMVDTQYF. CDR3 sequence (DNA): TGCAGTGCTACACTAGCGGAGATGGTAGATACGCAGTATTTT. The chain has TRBV20-1 and TRBJ2-3; 8 positions match TRBD2. The germline CDR1 and CDR2 sequences are DFQATT and SNEGSKA (reference sequence). The V and J ends lost 4 bases and 5 bases, in that order; junction bases with no gene match: 8. The CDR3 extends over 14 amino acids.

This clonotype was found many times. The CDR3 loop is CASSQGQGDQETQYF. In DNA form, the CDR3 reads TGTGCCAGCAGCCAAGGGCAAGGCGACCAAGAGACCCAGTACTTC. The chain uses TRBV3-1 and TRBJ2-5; D is undetermined. This CDR3 contains 15 residues. Germline-derived CDR1 and CDR2 are LGHDT and YNNKEL (reference sequence). Trimming removed 1 base from V and 0 bases from J, with 9 bases in between.

This clonotype was found many times. The gene calls are TRBV12-3 or TRBV12-4 and TRBJ1-1, with a weak D call TRBD1 (5 bases). The CDR3 has 14 residues. Trimming left V 2 bases short and J 2 bases short, with 9 bases between. The CDR3 reads CASSLTRVNTEAFF. In DNA, the CDR3 is TGTGCCAGCAGTTTAACCAGGGTAAACACTGAAGCTTTCTTT.

This clonotype appeared many times. The chain links TRBV7-2 to TRBJ2-7, with TRBD2 as a possible D gene (6 bases). The V gene's germline CDR1 is SGHTA and CDR2 FQGNSA. The CDR3 extends over 14 amino acids. V lost 4 bases and J lost 3, with 13 bases in between. The CDR3 DNA follows: TGTGCCAGCAGCTGGGACTCCTCGGGCTACGAGCAGTACTTC. It encodes CASSWDSSGYEQYF.

This clonotype was seen ten or more times. The chain is built from TRBV20-1 and TRBJ1-4; 7 nucleotides match TRBD1. The germline V gene encodes CDR1 DFQATT and CDR2 SNEGSKA (reference sequence). V lost 0 bases to trimming and J lost 0 bases; unmatched junction nucleotides: 7. The CDR3 sequence is 17 residues long. The CDR3 DNA follows: TGCAGTGCTAGAGATGAGACAGGGTTCGCAACTAATGAAAAACTGTTTTTT. It specifies CSARDETGFATNEKLFF.

The V call is TRBV20-1, the J call TRBJ1-2; 8 bases agree with TRBD1. The V segment lost 0 bases and the J segment 8 bases; nucleotides outside the gene matches: 11. The CDR3 loop spans 15 amino acids. Germline V gene lookup returns CDR1 DFQATT and CDR2 SNEGSKA (reference sequence). This CDR3 is CSARDPARGLGGYTF. DNA for the CDR3: TGCAGTGCTAGAGATCCGGCCAGGGGGCTAGGGGGCTACACCTTC.

This sequence joins TRBV20-1 and TRBJ2-3; D ambiguous. Germline CDR1 DFQATT, CDR2 SNEGSKA (reference sequence). V was trimmed by 3 bases and J by 0 bases, leaving 10 bases between them. The length of the CDR3 is 14 residues. The CDR3: CSASDRTSTDTQYF. Written as DNA, the CDR3 is TGCAGTGCTAGTGATCGTACGAGCACAGATACGCAGTATTTT.

This clonotype was recorded many times. The rearrangement joins TRBV2 to TRBJ2-7; perhaps TRBD1 as D (7 bases). V gave up 5 bases and J gave up 4 bases, with 24 bases separating them. The CDR3 sequence is 17 residues long. Per germline, CDR1 SNHLY and CDR2 FYNNEI. The CDR3 region has the DNA TGTGCCAGCAGTCTTCACCCGCAGGGGGGCAATCGGTACGAGCAGTACTTC. This translates into CASSLHPQGGNRYEQYF.

The table lists this clonotype with many counts. This chain uses TRBV28 with TRBJ1-5; TRBD1 aligns across 9 bases. Germline-derived CDR1 and CDR2 are MDHEN and SYDVKM. CDR3 length equals 16 residues. With V trimmed by 7 bases and J by 0 bases, 7 bases remained unmatched. Written as DNA, the CDR3 is TGTGCCAGCACGGGACAGGGACGATATAGCAATCAGCCCCAGCATTTT. It encodes CASTGQGRYSNQPQHF. The full variable domain, completed using reference TRBV28 and TRBJ1-5, is DVKVTQSSRYLVKRTGEKVFLECVQDMDHENMFWYRQDPGLGLRLIYFSYDVKMKEKGDIPEGYSVSREKKERFSLILESASTNQTSMYLCASTGQGRYSNQPQHFGDGTRLSIL.

This clonotype has at least ten counts. The V call is TRBV6-5, the J call TRBJ2-5; D unclear. Germline-derived CDR1 and CDR2 are MNHEY and SVGAGI. V lost 0 bases and J lost 7, with 6 bases in between. The CDR3 is 12 amino acids. The CDR3 spells CASSYSPGTQYF. The CDR3 DNA follows: TGTGCCAGCAGTTACTCGCCGGGGACCCAGTACTTC.

The chain links TRBV7-8 to TRBJ1-4; no definite D call. The germline V and J ends were trimmed by 0 bases and 5 bases, with 16 bases remaining between them. This CDR3 has 17 amino acids. Germline V CDR1 and CDR2: SGHVS, FQNEAQ. The CDR3 sequence is CASSLARHRQVNEKLFF. The CDR3 DNA is TGTGCCAGCAGCTTAGCGCGACACAGACAAGTGAATGAAAAACTGTTTTTT.